Listed below are T cell receptor beta chains from one sample, sequenced in a study of shared clonotypes between healthy human individuals. Method: immunoSEQ multiplex PCR; TCRdb's copy keeps in-frame clones and lacks some. The sample carries some 1.1 million clones, 70% to 80% recorded once. The sequenced sample was memory CD4+ T cells from PBMCs. The receptors shown here come from a man between 18 and 29 years old in good health. Some clones in this sample may be carry-over from other donors' samples. Both conserved end residues are part of each CDR3. D genes are given only for firm matches. The listing skips clone size in some rows; elsewhere it reads once, few, many or a size class.

size,V,D,J,DNA,CDR3
-,TRBV4-1,-,TRBJ1-1,TGCGCCAGCAGCACCCGGGAACACATGAACACTGAAGCTTTCTTT,CASSTREHMNTEAFF
-,TRBV5-4,-,TRBJ1-2,TGTGCCAGCAGCTGGGGGGGCGGCGGAAGAAGTAACTATGGCTACACCTTC,CASSWGGGGRSNYGYTF
-,TRBV7-9,-,TRBJ2-3,TGTGCCAGCAGCTTAGTGGCTAGAGATACGCAGTATTTT,CASSLVARDTQYF
-,TRBV28,-,TRBJ2-1,TGTGCCAGCAGTACCTCCCCCCCGCCGGGAAGCCATGAGCAGTTCTTC,CASSTSPPPGSHEQFF
-,TRBV7-2,-,TRBJ1-5,TGTGCCAGCAGCTTATTGGCGGCAGCCAGCAATCAGCCCCAGCATTTT,CASSLLAAASNQPQHF
-,TRBV28,TRBD2,TRBJ2-3,TGTGCCAGCAGTTTAGGGGCTAGCGGAAATCAGTATTTT,CASSLGASGNQYF
-,TRBV29-1,-,TRBJ2-5,TGCAGCGTTGAAGGAAGAGTGGAAGAGACCCAGTACTTC,CSVEGRVEETQYF
-,TRBV30,-,TRBJ1-2,TGTGCCTGGAGCAGGCGGGGGGGCGATGGCTACACCTTC,CAWSRRGGDGYTF
-,TRBV4-1,TRBD1,TRBJ1-5,TGCGCCAGCAGCCAAGCCGGGACAGGGGGGCCCCAGCATTTT,CASSQAGTGGPQHF
-,TRBV28,-,TRBJ1-3,TGTGCCAGCAGCCGCCACCGGGACGGTGGAAACACCATATATTTT,CASSRHRDGGNTIYF
-,TRBV5-1,-,TRBJ2-1,TGCGCCAGCAGCTTGACTACAGGGAGCTCCTACAATGAGCAGTTCTTC,CASSLTTGSSYNEQFF
-,TRBV5-4,-,TRBJ1-2,TGTGCCAGCAGCTTTGGTCGGTCCTCCACTAACTATGGCTACACCTTC,CASSFGRSSTNYGYTF
-,TRBV29-1,-,TRBJ2-7,TGCAGCGTTGAAGATATAGACTACGAGCAGTACTTC,CSVEDIDYEQYF
-,TRBV6-5,-,TRBJ1-5,TGTGCCAGCAGTTACGAGCCTTCTGGGTATCAGCCCCAGCATTTT,CASSYEPSGYQPQHF
-,TRBV29-1,-,TRBJ1-5,TGCAGCGTTAGGACGAGCGGGGGCAATCAGCCCCAGCATTTT,CSVRTSGGNQPQHF
few,TRBV28,-,TRBJ1-5,TGTGCCAGCAGTCTAGGGAGAGGCAATCAGCCCCAGCATTTT,CASSLGRGNQPQHF
-,TRBV11-3,TRBD1,TRBJ2-3,TGTGCCAGCAGCTTTTCCGGGACAGGGGGCACAGATACGCAGTATTTT,CASSFSGTGGTDTQYF
-,TRBV30,-,TRBJ1-2,TGTGCCTGGAGTGTCAGGCAGGGGTATGGCTACACCTTC,CAWSVRQGYGYTF
-,TRBV14,-,TRBJ2-1,TGTGCCAGCAGCTTCCAACACAATGAGCAGTTCTTC,CASSFQHNEQFF
-,TRBV11-2,-,TRBJ1-1,TGTGCCAGCAGCTTCGAGGGGGGTAAAAGGACTGAAGCTTTCTTT,CASSFEGGKRTEAFF
-,TRBV30,-,TRBJ2-2,TGTGCCTGGAGTGCCCATGGTGGGACCGGGGAGCTGTTTTTT,CAWSAHGGTGELFF
-,TRBV5-1,-,TRBJ2-1,TGCGCCAGCAGCTCCCAATTCGGGAGCTCCTACAATGAGCAGTTCTTC,CASSSQFGSSYNEQFF
-,TRBV5-4,-,TRBJ2-5,TGCGCCAGCAGCTTAAGCGGGACACGGATGGGGGAGCAGTACTTC,CASSLSGTRMGEQYF
-,TRBV2,TRBD1,TRBJ2-2,TGTGCCAGCAGTTTACAGGGGTCGGCCGGGGAGCTGTTTTTT,CASSLQGSAGELFF
once,TRBV29-1,-,TRBJ2-1,TGCAGCGTTGTAGGGCCAAGCAGCTCCTACAATGAGCAGTTCTTC,CSVVGPSSSYNEQFF
once,TRBV28,-,TRBJ1-2,TGTGCCACCCTACCAGTCTGGGGTGGCTATGGCTACACCTTC,CATLPVWGGYGYTF
-,TRBV4-2,TRBD2,TRBJ2-1,TGTGCCAGCAGCCAAGATATAGCGGGCTCCTACAATGAGCAGTTCTTC,CASSQDIAGSYNEQFF
few,TRBV6-6,-,TRBJ2-3,TGTGCCAGCAGTTACCAGGGGATCAGCACAGATACGCAGTATTTT,CASSYQGISTDTQYF
-,TRBV10-1,-,TRBJ2-1,TGCGCCAGCAGGGATAGGAGGGCCACGGGGAATGAGCAGTTCTTC,CASRDRRATGNEQFF
-,TRBV6-1,-,TRBJ2-1,TGTGCCAGCAGTGAGCAGGGGCCCTCCTACAATGAGCAGTTCTTC,CASSEQGPSYNEQFF
-,TRBV29-1,-,TRBJ1-2,TGCAGCGGGGGGACCGACTATGGCTACACCTTC,CSGGTDYGYTF
once,TRBV5-1,TRBD2,TRBJ2-5,TGCGCCAGCAGCTTCCCGGGAGGGAGAGAGACCCAGTACTTC,CASSFPGGRETQYF
-,TRBV28,TRBD1,TRBJ1-5,TGTGCCAGCAGCAGGCCGGGACAGGGGTCTTCTCCTTATCAGCCCCAGCATTTT,CASSRPGQGSSPYQPQHF
-,TRBV5-1,TRBD2,TRBJ2-1,TGCGCCAGCGCGACTAGCGGGATACCCTACAATGAGCAGTTCTTC,CASATSGIPYNEQFF
-,TRBV28,-,TRBJ1-1,TGTGCCAGCAACGTGGCCCTCGGATTTGGGACTGAAGCTTTCTTT,CASNVALGFGTEAFF
-,TRBV13,-,TRBJ2-4,TGTGCCAGCAGCCTCAGGGGTGCTAACATTCAGTACTTC,CASSLRGANIQYF
-,TRBV28,TRBD1,TRBJ2-3,TGTGCCAGCAGTCGACAGGGCTCTAGCACAGATACGCAGTATTTT,CASSRQGSSTDTQYF
-,TRBV7-6,-,TRBJ1-1,TGTGCCAGCAGCTTAGCGTCTGGGGGCCACACTGAAGCTTTCTTT,CASSLASGGHTEAFF
once,TRBV28,-,TRBJ2-1,TGTGCCAGCAACCCTTGGCTGGGGCTCACTCCGAACAATGAGCAGTTCTTC,CASNPWLGLTPNNEQFF
once,TRBV4-2,-,TRBJ2-3,TGTGCCAGCAGCCAACGGCCTACAAGCGGGCCAGATACGCAGTATTTT,CASSQRPTSGPDTQYF
many,TRBV29-1,TRBD1,TRBJ2-5,TGCAGCGTTCTTAATCCGGGACAGGGGCAAGAGACCCAGTACTTC,CSVLNPGQGQETQYF
-,TRBV28,-,TRBJ1-2,TGTGCCAGCAGTTTTGGTTTGATGGCTAAGGGCTACACCTTC,CASSFGLMAKGYTF